This record concerns one T cell receptor (beta chain) sequence. The antigen is unknown. 60 Vbeta and 13 Jbeta primers were used in PCR. The repertoire was sequenced with immunoSEQ multiplex PCR; TCRdb's copy has only in-frame clones and lacks some. The table includes some 120,000 clones, about 80% detected once. This entry is derived from a study of cytomegalovirus exposure and HLA in healthy donors. The V and J ends lost 4 bases and 1 base respectively, with 26 bases between them. CDR1 SGHRS and CDR2 YFSETQ come from the germline V gene. This CDR3 has 19 residues. Whole-study findings and limits: In a later analysis, at a false discovery rate of 0.05, 16,951 TCR beta sequences were associated with HLA alleles. Fewer N-insertions than the approximately 700-donor mean were reportedly shown by an Asian-associated ancestry cluster in a later analysis. Previously analyzed data showed that most TCR beta V segments were productive at a frequency of about 90% or about 30%.

The sequenced sample consisted of PBMCs. J is TRBJ2-5 and V is TRBV5-1; weak D call: TRBD2 (6 bases). The sequence came from a human donor in good health. The CDR3 DNA follows: TGCGCCAGCAGCCTTGAAACGGGGGAACCATCTCTCTTCCAAGAGACCCAGTACTTC. Protein: CASSLETGEPSLFQETQYF.